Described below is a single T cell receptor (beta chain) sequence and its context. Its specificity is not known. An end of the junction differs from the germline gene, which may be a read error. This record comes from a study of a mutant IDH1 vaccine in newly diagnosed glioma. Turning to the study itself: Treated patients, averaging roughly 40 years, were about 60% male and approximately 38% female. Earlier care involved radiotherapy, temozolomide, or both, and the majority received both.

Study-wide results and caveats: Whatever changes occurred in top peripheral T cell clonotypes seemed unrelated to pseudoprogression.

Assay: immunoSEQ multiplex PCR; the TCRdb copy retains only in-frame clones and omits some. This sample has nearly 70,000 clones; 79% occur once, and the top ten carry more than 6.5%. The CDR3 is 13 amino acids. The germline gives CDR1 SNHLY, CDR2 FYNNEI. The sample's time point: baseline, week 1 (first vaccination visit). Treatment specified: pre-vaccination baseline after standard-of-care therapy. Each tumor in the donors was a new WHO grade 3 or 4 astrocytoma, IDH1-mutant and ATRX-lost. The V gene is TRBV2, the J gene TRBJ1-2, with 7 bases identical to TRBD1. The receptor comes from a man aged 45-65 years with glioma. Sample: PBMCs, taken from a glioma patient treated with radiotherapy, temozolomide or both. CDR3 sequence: CASSGGGTEGFAF. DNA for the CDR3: TGTGCCAGCAGCGGGGGGGGGACAGAAGGTTTCGCCTTC.